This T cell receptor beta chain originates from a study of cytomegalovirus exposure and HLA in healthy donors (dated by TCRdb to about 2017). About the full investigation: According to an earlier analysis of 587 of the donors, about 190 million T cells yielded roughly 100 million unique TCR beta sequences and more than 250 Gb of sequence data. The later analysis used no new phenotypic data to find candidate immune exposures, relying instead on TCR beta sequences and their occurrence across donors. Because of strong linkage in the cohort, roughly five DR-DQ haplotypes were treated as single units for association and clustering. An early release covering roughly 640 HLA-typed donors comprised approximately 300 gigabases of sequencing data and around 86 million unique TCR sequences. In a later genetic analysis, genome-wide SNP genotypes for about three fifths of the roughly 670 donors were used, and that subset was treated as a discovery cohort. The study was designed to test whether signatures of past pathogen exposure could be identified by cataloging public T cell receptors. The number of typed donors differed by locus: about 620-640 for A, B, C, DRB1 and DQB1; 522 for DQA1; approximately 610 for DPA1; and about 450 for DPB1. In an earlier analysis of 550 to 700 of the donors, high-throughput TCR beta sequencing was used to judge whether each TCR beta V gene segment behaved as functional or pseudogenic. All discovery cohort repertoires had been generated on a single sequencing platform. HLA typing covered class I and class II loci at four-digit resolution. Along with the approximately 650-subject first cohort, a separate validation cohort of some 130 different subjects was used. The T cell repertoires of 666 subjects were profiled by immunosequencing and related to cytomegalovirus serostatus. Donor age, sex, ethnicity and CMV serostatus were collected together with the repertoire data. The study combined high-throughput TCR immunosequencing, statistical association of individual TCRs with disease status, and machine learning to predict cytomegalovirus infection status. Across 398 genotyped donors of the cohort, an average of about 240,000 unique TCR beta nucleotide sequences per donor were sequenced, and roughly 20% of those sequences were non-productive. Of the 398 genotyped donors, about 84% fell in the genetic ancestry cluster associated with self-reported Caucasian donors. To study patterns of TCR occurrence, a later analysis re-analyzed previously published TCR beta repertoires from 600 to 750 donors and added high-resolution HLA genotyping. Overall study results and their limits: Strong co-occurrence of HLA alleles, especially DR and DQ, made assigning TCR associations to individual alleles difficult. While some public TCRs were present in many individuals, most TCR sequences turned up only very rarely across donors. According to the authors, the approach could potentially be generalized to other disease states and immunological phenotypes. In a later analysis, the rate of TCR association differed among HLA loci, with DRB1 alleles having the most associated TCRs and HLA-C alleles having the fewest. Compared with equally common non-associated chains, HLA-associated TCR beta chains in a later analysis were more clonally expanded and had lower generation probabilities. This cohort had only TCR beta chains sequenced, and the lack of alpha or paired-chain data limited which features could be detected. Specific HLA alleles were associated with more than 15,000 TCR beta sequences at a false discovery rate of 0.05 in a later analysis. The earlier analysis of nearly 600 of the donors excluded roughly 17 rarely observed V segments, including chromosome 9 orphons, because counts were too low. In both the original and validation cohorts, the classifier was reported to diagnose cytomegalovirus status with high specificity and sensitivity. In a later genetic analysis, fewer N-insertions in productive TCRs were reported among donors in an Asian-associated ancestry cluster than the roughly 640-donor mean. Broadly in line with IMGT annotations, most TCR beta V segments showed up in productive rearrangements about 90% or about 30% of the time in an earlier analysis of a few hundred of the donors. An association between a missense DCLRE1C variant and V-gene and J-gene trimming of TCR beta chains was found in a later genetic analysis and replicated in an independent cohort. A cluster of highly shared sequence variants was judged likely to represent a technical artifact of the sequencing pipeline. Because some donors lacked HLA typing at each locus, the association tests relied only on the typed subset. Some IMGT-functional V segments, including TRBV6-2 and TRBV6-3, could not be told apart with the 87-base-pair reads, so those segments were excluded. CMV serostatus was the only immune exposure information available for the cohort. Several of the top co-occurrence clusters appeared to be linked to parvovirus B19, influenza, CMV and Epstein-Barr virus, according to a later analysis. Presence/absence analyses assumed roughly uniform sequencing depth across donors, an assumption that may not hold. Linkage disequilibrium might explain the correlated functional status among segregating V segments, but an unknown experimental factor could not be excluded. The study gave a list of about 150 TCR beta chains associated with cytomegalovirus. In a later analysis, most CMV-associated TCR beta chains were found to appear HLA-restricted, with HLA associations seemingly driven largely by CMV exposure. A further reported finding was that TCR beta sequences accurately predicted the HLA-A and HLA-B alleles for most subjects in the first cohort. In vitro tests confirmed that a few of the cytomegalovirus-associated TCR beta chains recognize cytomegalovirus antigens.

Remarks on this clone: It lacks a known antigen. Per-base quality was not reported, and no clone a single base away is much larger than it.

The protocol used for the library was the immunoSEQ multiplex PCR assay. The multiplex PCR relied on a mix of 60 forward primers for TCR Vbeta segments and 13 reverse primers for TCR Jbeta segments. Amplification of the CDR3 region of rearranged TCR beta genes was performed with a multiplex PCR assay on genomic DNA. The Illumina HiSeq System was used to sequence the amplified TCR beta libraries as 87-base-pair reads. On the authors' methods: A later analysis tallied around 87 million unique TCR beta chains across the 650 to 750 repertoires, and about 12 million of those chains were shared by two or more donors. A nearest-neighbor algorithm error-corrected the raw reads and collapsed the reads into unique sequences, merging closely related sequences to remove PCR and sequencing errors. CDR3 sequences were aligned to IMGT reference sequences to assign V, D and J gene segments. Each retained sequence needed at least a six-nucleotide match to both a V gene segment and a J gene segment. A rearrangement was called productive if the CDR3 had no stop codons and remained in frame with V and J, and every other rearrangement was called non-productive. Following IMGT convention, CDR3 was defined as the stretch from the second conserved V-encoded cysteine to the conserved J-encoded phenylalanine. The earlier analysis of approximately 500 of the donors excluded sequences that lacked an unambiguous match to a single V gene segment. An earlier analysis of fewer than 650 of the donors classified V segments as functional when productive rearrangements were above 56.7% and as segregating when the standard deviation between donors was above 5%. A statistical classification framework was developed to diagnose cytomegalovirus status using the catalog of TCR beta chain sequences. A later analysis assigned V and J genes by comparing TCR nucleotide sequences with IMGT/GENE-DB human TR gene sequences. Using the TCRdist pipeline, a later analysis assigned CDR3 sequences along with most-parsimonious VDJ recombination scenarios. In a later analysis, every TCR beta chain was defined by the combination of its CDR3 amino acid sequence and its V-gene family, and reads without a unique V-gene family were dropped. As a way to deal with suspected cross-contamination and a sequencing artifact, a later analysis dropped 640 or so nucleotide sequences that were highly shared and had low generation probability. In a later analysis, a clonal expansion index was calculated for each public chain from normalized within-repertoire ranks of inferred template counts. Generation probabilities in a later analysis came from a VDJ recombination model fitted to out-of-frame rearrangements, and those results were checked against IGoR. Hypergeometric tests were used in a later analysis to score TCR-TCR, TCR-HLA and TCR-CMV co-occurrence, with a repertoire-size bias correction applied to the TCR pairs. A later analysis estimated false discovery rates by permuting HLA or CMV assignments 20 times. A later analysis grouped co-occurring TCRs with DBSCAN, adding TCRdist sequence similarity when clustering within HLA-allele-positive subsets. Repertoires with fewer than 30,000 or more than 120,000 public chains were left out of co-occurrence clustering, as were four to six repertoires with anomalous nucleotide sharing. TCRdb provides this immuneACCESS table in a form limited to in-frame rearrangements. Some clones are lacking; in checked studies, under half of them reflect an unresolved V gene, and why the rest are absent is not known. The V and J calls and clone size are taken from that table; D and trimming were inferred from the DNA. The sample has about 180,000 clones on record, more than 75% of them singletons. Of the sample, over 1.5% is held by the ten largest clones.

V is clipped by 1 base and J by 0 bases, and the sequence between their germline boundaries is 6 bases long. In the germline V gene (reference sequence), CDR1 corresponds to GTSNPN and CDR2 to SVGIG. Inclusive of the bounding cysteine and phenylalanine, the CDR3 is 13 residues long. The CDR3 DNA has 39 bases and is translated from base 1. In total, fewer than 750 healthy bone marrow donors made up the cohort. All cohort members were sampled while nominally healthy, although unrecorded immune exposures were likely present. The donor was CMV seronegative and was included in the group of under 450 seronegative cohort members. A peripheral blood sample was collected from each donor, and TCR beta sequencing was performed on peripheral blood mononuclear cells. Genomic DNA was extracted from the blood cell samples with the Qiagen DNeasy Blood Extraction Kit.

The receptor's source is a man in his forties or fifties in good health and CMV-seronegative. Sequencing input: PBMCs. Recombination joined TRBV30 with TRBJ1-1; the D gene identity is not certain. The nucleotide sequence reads TGTGCCTGGAGTGCCTTCGTGAACACTGAAGCTTTCTTT. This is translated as CAWSAFVNTEAFF. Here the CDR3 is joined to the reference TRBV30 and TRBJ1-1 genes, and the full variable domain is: SQTIHQWPATLVQPVGSPLSLECTVEGTSNPNLYWYRQAAGRGLQLLFYSVGIGQISSEVPQNLSASRPQDRQFILSSKKLLLSDSGFYLCAWSAFVNTEAFFGQGTRLTVV.